Shown below are 16 T cell receptor beta chains from a single sample sequenced in a study of regulatory T cells in long-lasting Graves disease. Stated time point: newly diagnosed GD, antithyroid drugs for less than 3 months. The TCR library used RNA extracted from PBMCs. Researchers made TCR beta libraries by using iRepertoire HTBI primers and running Arm-PCR on CDR3 regions. TCRdb re-analysed the multiplex PCR reads in MiXCR, keeping a single row per CDR3 protein. The sample holds approximately 230,000 distinct CDR3 sequences, around 18% seen once. Sequencing was performed on peripheral blood mononuclear cells (PBMCs), taken at new diagnosis, from a patient treated with antithyroid drugs. All receptors come from a female donor with Graves disease.

This clonotype has ten or more counts. The chain links TRBV29-1 to TRBJ2-3; 12 bases line up with TRBD1. CDR1 and CDR2 from the germline V gene are SQVTM and ANQGSEA. The junction had 11 bases not matched to a gene; V was cut back by 0 bases and J by 4 bases. This CDR3 is built from 18 residues. The CDR3 loop is CSVEDHGGDRGRSDTQYF. In DNA, the CDR3 is TGCAGCGTTGAAGATCATGGGGGGGACAGGGGGCGCTCAGATACGCAGTATTTT.

This clonotype came up many times. The CDR3 here is CASSEAHPGNTIYF. The CDR3 DNA sequence: TGTGCCAGCAGTGAAGCGCATCCTGGAAACACCATATATTTT. This chain joins TRBV6-1 and TRBJ1-3; D is unclear. The CDR3 is made up of 14 amino acids. V shed 0 bases and J shed 2 bases, with 5 bases lying between them. CDR1 is MNHNS and CDR2 is SASEGT in the germline V gene.

This clonotype was seen a few times. The chain recombines TRBV9 with TRBJ2-3; a weak D match, TRBD2 (7 bases). V lost 1 base and J lost 6, with 21 bases in between. Per germline, CDR1 SGDLS and CDR2 YYNGEE. The CDR3 is 17 amino acids. The CDR3: CASSVNPSPAGADTQYF. The DNA for the CDR3 is TGTGCCAGCAGCGTAAATCCGAGCCCCGCGGGGGCGGATACGCAGTATTTT.

The table lists this clonotype with many counts. The gene calls are TRBV25-1 and TRBJ1-2; 7 bases line up with TRBD1. The germline V gene has CDR1 MGHDK and CDR2 SYGVNS. The CDR3 totals 16 residues. V shed 3 bases and J 2 bases; nucleotides not matched to a gene: 9. The CDR3 spells CASSDFQGGVNYGYTF. The CDR3 DNA sequence: TGTGCCAGCAGTGACTTTCAGGGGGGTGTCAACTATGGCTACACCTTC.

This clonotype was seen just once. This may be a read error, as it is one base from a much larger clone. Since the CDR3 does not end with the conserved phenylalanine or tryptophan, this likely comes from a read error. J is TRBJ1-2 and V is TRBV5-1; D remains unclear. The CDR3 sequence is 13 residues long. Per germline, CDR1 SGHRS and CDR2 YFSETQ. V dropped 0 bases and J dropped 8 bases, with 11 bases sitting between them. CDR3 region: CASSLGGPSGYTS. The CDR3 nucleotides are TGCGCCAGCAGCTTGGGTGGGCCCTCGGGCTACACCTCC.

The chain employs TRBV20-1 and TRBJ2-1; TRBD2 matches at 9 bases. V lost 4 bases, J lost 0 bases, and 10 bases stayed unmatched. The CDR3 sequence is 17 residues long. CDR1 and CDR2 (germline): DFQATT, SNEGSKA (reference sequence). This chain's CDR3 is CSAIAAGGPSSYNEQFF. DNA of the CDR3: TGCAGTGCTATAGCAGCGGGAGGTCCGAGCTCCTACAATGAGCAGTTCTTC.

This clonotype was seen ten or more times. The chain recombines TRBV27 with TRBJ2-3; D remains unclear. CDR1 is MNHEY and CDR2 is SMNVEV in the germline V gene (reference sequence). Trimming shortened V by 0 bases and J by 3 bases, and 7 bases separated the two germline ends. CDR3 length: 14 residues. The CDR3 DNA follows: TGTGCCAGCAGTTTATCGCGCAGAACAGATACGCAGTATTTT. Protein: CASSLSRRTDTQYF.

This clonotype was seen at least ten times. The chain recombines TRBV9 with TRBJ1-4; tentatively, D is TRBD1 (6 bases). Germline CDR1 reads SGDLS; CDR2 reads YYNGEE. Trimming shortened V by 3 bases and J by 3 bases, and 15 bases separated the two germline ends. The CDR3 is 16 residues long. The CDR3 is CASSEQGTSSNEKLFF. The CDR3, as DNA: TGTGCCAGCAGCGAACAGGGAACCAGTTCTAATGAAAAACTGTTTTTT.

This clonotype was counted many times. The rearrangement joins TRBV30 to TRBJ2-1, with 7 positions matching TRBD2. V lost 5 bases to trimming and J lost 4 bases; unmatched junction nucleotides: 5. This CDR3 region has 13 residues. Looked up from germline, CDR1 is GTSNPN and CDR2 is SVGIG (reference sequence). The DNA for the CDR3 is TGTGCCTGGGTCCTAGCGGAGTACAATGAGCAGTTCTTC. It specifies CAWVLAEYNEQFF.

The chain joins TRBV14 to TRBJ2-5; 8 positions agree with TRBD2. Germline CDR1 SGHDN, CDR2 FVKESK. V lost 4 bases and J lost 7; bases outside the gene matches: 8. This CDR3 has 14 amino acids. CDR3 loop: CASSPLRAGGTQYF. The DNA of the CDR3 is TGTGCCAGCAGCCCACTACGCGCGGGAGGGACCCAGTACTTC.

This clonotype showed up many times. The gene calls are TRBV28 and TRBJ2-7; a possible D gene is TRBD1 (6 bases). Germline-derived CDR1 and CDR2 are MDHEN and SYDVKM. Between the trimmed V and J ends, which lost 6 bases and 0 bases, there was a span of 15 bases. The CDR3 covers 15 residues. The CDR3 DNA reads TGTGCCAGCAGCCAGACAGGCACAATCTCCTACGAGCAGTACTTC. This encodes CASSQTGTISYEQYF.

This clonotype was counted many times. The CDR3 nucleotides read TGTGCCAGTAGTGCCCGGGACAGGAAGTACAATGAGCAGTTCTTC. Translating it yields CASSARDRKYNEQFF. J is TRBJ2-1 and V is TRBV19; 8 bases are shared with TRBD1. The CDR3 is 15 amino acids. CDR1 and CDR2 (germline): LNHDA, SQIVND (reference sequence). The V segment lost 5 bases and the J segment 4 bases; nucleotides outside the gene matches: 7.

This clonotype was observed many times. The chain uses TRBV2 and TRBJ2-5, with a tentative D call TRBD2 (6 bases). Germline values: CDR1 SNHLY, CDR2 FYNNEI. Trimming stripped 8 bases from V and 0 bases from J, with 19 bases between. The length of the CDR3 is 16 residues. The CDR3 DNA sequence: TGTGCCAGCGTAAAAATCCCTCTAGCGTACCAAGAGACCCAGTACTTC. Amino acids: CASVKIPLAYQETQYF.

In its sample, this clonotype was seen many times. The rearrangement uses TRBV7-2 and TRBJ1-2, with D possibly being TRBD1 (5 bases). This CDR3 is 13 amino acids long. Germline CDR1 and CDR2: SGHTA and FQGNSA. The V end lost 2 bases, the J end lost 7 bases, and 11 bases lay between the germline ends. The CDR3 reads CASSLSRDGGYTF. CDR3 DNA sequence: TGTGCCAGCAGCTTATCTAGGGACGGTGGCTACACCTTC. Full variable domain (outside the CDR3, taken from reference TRBV7-2 and TRBJ1-2): GAGVSQSPSNKVTEKGKDVELRCDPISGHTALYWYRQSLGQGLEFLIYFQGNSAPDKSGLPSDRFSAERTGGSVSTLTIQRTQQEDSAVYLCASSLSRDGGYTFGSGTRLTVV.

V is TRBV20-1 and J is TRBJ1-2; no definite D call. The CDR3 is 13 residues long. With 0 bases removed from V and 4 bases from J, the gap between germline ends came to 9 bases. Per germline, CDR1 DFQATT and CDR2 SNEGSKA (reference sequence). The CDR3 coding sequence is TGCAGTGCTAGAGATTGGTCCAGCTATGGCTACACCTTC. Translation: CSARDWSSYGYTF.

This clonotype came up many times. The V gene is TRBV5-1, the J gene TRBJ2-7; D is perhaps TRBD1 or TRBD2 (5 bases each). The V and J ends lost 6 bases and 6 bases respectively, with 19 bases between them. Germline CDR1 and CDR2: SGHRS and YFSETQ. The CDR3 is 14 residues long. The CDR3 loop is CASKEGESRSEQYF. CDR3 in DNA: TGCGCCAGCAAGGAAGGGGAGAGTCGATCCGAGCAGTACTTC. The variable domain in full, completed from reference TRBV5-1 and TRBJ2-7, reads KAGVTQTPRYLIKTRGQQVTLSCSPISGHRSVSWYQQTPGQGLQFLFEYFSETQRNKGNFPGRFSGRQFSNSRSEMNVSTLELGDSALYLCASKEGESRSEQYFGPGTRLTVT.